Included here is one T cell receptor (beta chain) sequence, with context. Its antigen has not been determined. The junction and the germline gene differ at one end; a read error may be behind it. These data belong to a study of blood T cell repertoires in COVID-19 (dated by TCRdb to 2018 to 2021). For the wider study: The collaborator samples originated in the United States, Italy and Spain and spanned the acute and convalescent phases of COVID-19. The material from the prospective study consisted of cDNA or gDNA derived from T cells, B-cell-depleted T cells, or PBMCs. Subjects who had been exposed to COVID-19, were actively infected with it, or had recovered from it provided the deeply sampled blood TCRbeta repertoires that made up the dataset. The repertoires were made available in a free public database intended to serve as a resource for research on the immune response to SARS-CoV-2. The samples were drawn from the first 160 participants of the ongoing ImmuneRACE study and from some 1,300 subjects provided by 6 global collaborators. Sample metadata almost always included a de-identified subject ID, COVID-19 status, age in years and sex. Where HLA class I and class II types were available, the types were taken from metadata supplied by the sample provider, not from assay-based typing.

Taken from the germline V gene, the CDR1 and CDR2 loops are SGHRS and YFSETQ. Inclusive of the bounding cysteine and phenylalanine, the CDR3 is 14 residues long. The entry retains the CDR3 DNA only, 42 bases that are in frame from base 1. The immunoSEQ Assay, a bias-controlled multiplex PCR, was used to amplify TCRbeta CDR3 regions from genomic DNA. In the paper's pipeline: The number of nucleated cells in each sample was estimated from the amplification of reference gene primers within the assay. To quantify the absolute abundance of each unique TCRbeta CDR3 rearrangement, sequence reads were collapsed and filtered. For each sample, productive Simpson clonality was calculated as the square root of Simpson's diversity index across productive rearrangements. As stored in TCRdb, this immuneACCESS dataset retains in-frame rearrangements with V and J assigned. A fraction of the clones does not appear; measured against another copy, unresolved V genes explain less than half of the discrepancy, and the remainder lacks a known reason. V and J calls and clone size are given by that table; D and trimming were obtained from the DNA. For this sample the table gives 300,000 to 400,000 clones, of which around 85% were detected only once. The ten largest clones represent roughly 7% of the sample.

Each collaborating institution followed its own protocols to collect whole blood in K2EDTA tubes. For TCRbeta analysis, collaborators shipped samples in one of three forms: frozen whole blood, isolated PBMCs, or DNA extracted from either of those sample types. What the research found in general, with its limitations: The amount of clinical and demographic metadata varied by source and participant and was provided uncurated.

The chain was built from TRBV5-1 and TRBJ2-7; TRBD1 aligns with 7 central bases. The sequencing input was peripheral blood. This receptor was obtained from a human donor in a cohort sampled during active COVID-19. The CDR3 reads CASNLPTGHYEQYF. The DNA is as follows: TGCGCCAGCAACTTGCCGACAGGGCACTACGAGCAGTACTTC.